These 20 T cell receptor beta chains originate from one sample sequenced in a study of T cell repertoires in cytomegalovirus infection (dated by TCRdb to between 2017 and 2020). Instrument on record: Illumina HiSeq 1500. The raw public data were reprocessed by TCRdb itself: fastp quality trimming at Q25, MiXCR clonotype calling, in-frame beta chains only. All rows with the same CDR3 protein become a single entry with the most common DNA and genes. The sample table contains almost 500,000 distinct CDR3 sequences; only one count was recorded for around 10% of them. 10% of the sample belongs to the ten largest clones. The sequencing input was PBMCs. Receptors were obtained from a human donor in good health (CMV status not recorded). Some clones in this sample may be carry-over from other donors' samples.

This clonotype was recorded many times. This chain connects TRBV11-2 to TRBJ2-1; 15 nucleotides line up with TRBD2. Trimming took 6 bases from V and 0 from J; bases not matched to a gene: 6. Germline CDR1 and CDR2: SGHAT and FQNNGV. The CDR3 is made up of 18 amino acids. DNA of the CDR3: TGTGCCAGCAGATGGGGACTAGCGGGGGGCAACTCCTACAATGAGCAGTTCTTC. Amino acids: CASRWGLAGGNSYNEQFF.

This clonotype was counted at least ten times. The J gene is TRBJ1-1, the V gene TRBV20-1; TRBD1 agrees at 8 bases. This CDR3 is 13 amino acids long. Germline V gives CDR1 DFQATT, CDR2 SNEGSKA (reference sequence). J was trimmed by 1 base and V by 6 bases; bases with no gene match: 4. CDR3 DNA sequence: TGCAGTGCAGAGGACAGGGAGAACACTGAAGCTTTCTTT. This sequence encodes CSAEDRENTEAFF.

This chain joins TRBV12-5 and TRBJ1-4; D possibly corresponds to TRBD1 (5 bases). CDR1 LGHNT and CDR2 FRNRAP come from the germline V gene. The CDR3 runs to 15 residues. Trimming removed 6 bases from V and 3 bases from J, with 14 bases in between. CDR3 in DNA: TGTGCTAGTGGCCCTCCGGGACTCCCTAATGAAAAACTGTTTTTT. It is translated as CASGPPGLPNEKLFF.

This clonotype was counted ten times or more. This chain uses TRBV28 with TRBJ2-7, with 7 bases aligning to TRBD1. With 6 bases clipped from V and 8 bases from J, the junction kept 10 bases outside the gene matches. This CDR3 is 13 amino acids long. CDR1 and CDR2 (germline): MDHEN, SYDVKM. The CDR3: CASREGQENKQYF. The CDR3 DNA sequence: TGTGCCAGCAGGGAAGGACAGGAGAATAAGCAGTACTTC. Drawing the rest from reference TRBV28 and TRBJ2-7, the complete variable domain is DVKVTQSSRYLVKRTGEKVFLECVQDMDHENMFWYRQDPGLGLRLIYFSYDVKMKEKGDIPEGYSVSREKKERFSLILESASTNQTSMYLCASREGQENKQYFGPGTRLTVT.

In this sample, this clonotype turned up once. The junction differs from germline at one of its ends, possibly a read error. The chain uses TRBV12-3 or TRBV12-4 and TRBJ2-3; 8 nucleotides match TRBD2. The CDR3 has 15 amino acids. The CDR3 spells CASSFGLAGPDTRYF. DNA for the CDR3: TGTGCCAGCAGTTTTGGGCTAGCGGGCCCAGATACGCGGTATTTT.

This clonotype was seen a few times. For the CDR3, the DNA is TGTGCCAGCAGTGAAGCATTAATGGGACACGAGCAGTACTTC. Translated, it gives CASSEALMGHEQYF. This sequence joins TRBV2 and TRBJ2-7; perhaps D is TRBD1 or TRBD2 (5 bases each). The ends were cut back, 0 bases at V and 5 bases at J, with 11 bases in the middle. Germline CDR1 and CDR2: SNHLY and FYNNEI. CDR3 size: 14 residues.

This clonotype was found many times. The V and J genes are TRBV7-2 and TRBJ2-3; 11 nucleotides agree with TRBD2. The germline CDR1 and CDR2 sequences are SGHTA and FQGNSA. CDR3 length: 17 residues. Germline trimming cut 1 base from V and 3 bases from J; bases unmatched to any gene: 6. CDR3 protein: CASSLDVAGGLTDTQYF. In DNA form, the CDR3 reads TGTGCCAGCAGCTTAGACGTAGCGGGGGGGCTTACAGATACGCAGTATTTT.

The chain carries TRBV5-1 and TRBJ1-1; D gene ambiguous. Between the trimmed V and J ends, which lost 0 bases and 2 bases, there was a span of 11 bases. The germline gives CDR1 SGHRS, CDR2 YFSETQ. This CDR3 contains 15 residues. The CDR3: CASSLGSGRNTEAFF. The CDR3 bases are TGCGCCAGCAGCTTGGGTTCAGGAAGAAACACTGAAGCTTTCTTT.

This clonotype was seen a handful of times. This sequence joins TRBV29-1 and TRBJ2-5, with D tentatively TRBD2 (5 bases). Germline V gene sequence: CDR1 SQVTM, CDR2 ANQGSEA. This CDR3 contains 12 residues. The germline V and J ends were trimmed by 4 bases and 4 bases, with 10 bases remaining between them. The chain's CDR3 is CSVGSVRETQYF. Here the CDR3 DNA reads TGCAGCGTTGGTAGCGTGCGAGAGACCCAGTACTTC.

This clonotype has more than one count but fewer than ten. The CDR3 nucleotides read TGTGCCAGTAGTCCTTGGACAGGCCGCAATCAGCCCCAGCATTTT. It specifies CASSPWTGRNQPQHF. V and J are TRBV19 and TRBJ1-5; TRBD1 matches at 7 bases. The V gene's germline CDR1 is LNHDA and CDR2 SQIVND (reference sequence). The CDR3 runs to 15 residues. J lost 2 bases, V lost 5 bases, and 6 bases had no gene match.

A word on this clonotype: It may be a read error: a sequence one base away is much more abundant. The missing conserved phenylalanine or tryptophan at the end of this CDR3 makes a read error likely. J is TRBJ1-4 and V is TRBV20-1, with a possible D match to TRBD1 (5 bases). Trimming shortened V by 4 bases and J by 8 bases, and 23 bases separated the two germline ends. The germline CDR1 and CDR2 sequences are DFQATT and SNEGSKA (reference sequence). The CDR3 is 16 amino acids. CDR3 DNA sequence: TGCAGTGCTACACCAGAAACCGGGGCTCTCGTAGAAAAACTGTTTTCT. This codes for CSATPETGALVEKLFS.

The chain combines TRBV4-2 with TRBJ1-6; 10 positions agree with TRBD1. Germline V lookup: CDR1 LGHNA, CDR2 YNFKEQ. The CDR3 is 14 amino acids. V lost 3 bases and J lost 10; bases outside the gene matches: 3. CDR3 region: CASSQGQGRSPLHF. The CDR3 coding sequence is TGTGCCAGCAGCCAGGGACAGGGGAGATCACCCCTCCACTTT.

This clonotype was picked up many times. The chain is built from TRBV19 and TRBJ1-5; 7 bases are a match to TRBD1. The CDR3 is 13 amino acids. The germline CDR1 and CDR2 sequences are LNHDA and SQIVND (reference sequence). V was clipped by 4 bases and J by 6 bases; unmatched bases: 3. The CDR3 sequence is CASSTQGIQPQHF. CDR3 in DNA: TGTGCCAGTAGTACACAGGGGATTCAGCCCCAGCATTTT. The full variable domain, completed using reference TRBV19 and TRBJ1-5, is DGGITQSPKYLFRKEGQNVTLSCEQNLNHDAMYWYRQDPGQGLRLIYYSQIVNDFQKGDIAEGYSVSREKKESFPLTVTSAQKNPTAFYLCASSTQGIQPQHFGDGTRLSIL.

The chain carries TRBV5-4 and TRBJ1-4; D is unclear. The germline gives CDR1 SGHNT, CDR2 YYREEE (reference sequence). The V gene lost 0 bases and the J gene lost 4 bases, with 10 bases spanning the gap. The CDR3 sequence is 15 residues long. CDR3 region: CASSLEAGRNEKLFF. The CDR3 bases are TGTGCCAGCAGCTTGGAAGCAGGCCGTAATGAAAAACTGTTTTTT.

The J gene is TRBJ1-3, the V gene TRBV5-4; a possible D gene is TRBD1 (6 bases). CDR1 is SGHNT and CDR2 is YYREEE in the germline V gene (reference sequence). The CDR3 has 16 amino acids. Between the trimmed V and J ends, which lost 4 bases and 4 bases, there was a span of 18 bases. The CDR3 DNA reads TGTGCCAGCAGCCCGGGGAAAGGGGGGAGAGGAAACACCATATATTTT. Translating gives CASSPGKGGRGNTIYF.

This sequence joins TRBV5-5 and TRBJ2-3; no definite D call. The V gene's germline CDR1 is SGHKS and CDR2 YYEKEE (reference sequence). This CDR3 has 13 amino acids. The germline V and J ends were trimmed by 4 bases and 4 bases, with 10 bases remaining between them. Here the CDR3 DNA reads TGTGCCAGCAGCGATCCCATCCCAGATACGCAGTATTTT. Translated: CASSDPIPDTQYF.

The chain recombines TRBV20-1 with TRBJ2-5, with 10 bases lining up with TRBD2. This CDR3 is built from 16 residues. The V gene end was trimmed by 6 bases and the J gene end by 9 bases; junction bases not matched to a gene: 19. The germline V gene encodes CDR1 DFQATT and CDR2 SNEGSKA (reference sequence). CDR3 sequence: CSAHGPGLARPVPQYF. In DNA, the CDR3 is TGCAGTGCCCACGGACCGGGACTAGCGAGGCCGGTTCCCCAGTACTTC.

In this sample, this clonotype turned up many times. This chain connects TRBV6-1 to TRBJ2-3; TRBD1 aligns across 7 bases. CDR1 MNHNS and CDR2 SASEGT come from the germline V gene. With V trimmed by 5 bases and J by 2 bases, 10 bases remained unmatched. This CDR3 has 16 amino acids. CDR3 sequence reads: CASSLFGDSLTDTQYF. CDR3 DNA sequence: TGTGCCAGCAGTTTATTCGGGGACAGCCTCACAGATACGCAGTATTTT.

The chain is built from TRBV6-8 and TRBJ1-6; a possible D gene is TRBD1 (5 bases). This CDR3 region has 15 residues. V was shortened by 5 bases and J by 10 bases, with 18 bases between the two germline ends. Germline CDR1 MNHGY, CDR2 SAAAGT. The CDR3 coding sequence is TGTGCCAGCAGTAGATCGACAGTACCGGGGTCACCCCTCCACTTT. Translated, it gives CASSRSTVPGSPLHF.

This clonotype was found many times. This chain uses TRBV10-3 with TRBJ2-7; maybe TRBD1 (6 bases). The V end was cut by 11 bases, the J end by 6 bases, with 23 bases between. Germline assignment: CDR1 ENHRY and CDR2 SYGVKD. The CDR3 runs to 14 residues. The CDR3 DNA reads TGTGCCTCTCATCATCCAGGGGACGATCTCGAGCAGTACTTC. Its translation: CASHHPGDDLEQYF.